This passage covers 8 T cell receptor beta chains from one sample sequenced in a study of cytomegalovirus exposure and HLA in healthy donors. The PCR had 60 Vbeta and 13 Jbeta primers. Measured with immunoSEQ multiplex PCR; TCRdb has only the in-frame clones, and not every one. The data hold about 160,000 clones, with just under 80% observed a single time. The sample consisted of PBMCs. The origin of the receptors is a woman in her forties or fifties in good health and CMV-seronegative.

The count of this clone is one. The chain recombines TRBV28 with TRBJ2-5, with a possible D match to TRBD1 (6 bases). Trimming cost V 10 bases and J 2 bases, with 11 bases left between them. This CDR3 spans 12 amino acids. The germline V gene has CDR1 MDHEN and CDR2 SYDVKM. This CDR3 is CAIGTLQETQYF. In DNA form, the CDR3 reads TGTGCCATCGGGACACTGCAAGAGACCCAGTACTTC.

CDR3 amino acids: CAIARFSSGSPRNEQFF. The CDR3 DNA reads as TGTGCCATCGCGAGGTTTAGTAGCGGATCCCCCCGCAATGAGCAGTTCTTC. The J gene is TRBJ2-1, the V gene TRBV10-3; D is perhaps TRBD2 (6 bases). V was clipped by 8 bases and J by 6 bases, with 26 bases between them. Looked up from germline, CDR1 is ENHRY and CDR2 is SYGVKD. The CDR3 sequence is 17 residues long.

Of note for this clone: The CDR3 carries no conserved terminal phenylalanine or tryptophan, so it likely arises from a read error. The CDR3 spells CASSFVRVYGYTL. CDR3 coding DNA: TGTGCCAGCAGCTTTGTCAGGGTCTATGGCTACACCCTC. V usage is TRBV5-6 and J usage is TRBJ1-2; a possible D gene is TRBD1 (5 bases). The CDR3 extends over 13 amino acids. CDR1 and CDR2 from the germline V gene are SGHDT and YYEEEE. With 2 bases removed from V and 4 bases from J, the gap between germline ends came to 9 bases.

This clone was seen a few times. The CDR3 sequence: CASSEAGLAGDTGELFF. As DNA, the CDR3 is TGTGCCAGCAGTGAAGCCGGTCTAGCGGGGGACACCGGGGAGCTGTTTTTT. The chain has TRBV2 and TRBJ2-2; 10 bases are shared with TRBD2. With 0 bases clipped from V and 3 bases from J, the junction kept 4 bases outside the gene matches. The length of the CDR3 is 17 residues. Germline V gives CDR1 SNHLY, CDR2 FYNNEI. Full variable domain (outside the CDR3, taken from reference TRBV2 and TRBJ2-2): EPEVTQTPSHQVTQMGQEVILRCVPISNHLYFYWYRQILGQKVEFLVSFYNNEISEKSEIFDDQFSVERPDGSNFTLKIRSTKLEDSAMYFCASSEAGLAGDTGELFFGEGSRLTVL.

The V call is TRBV7-6, the J call TRBJ1-5, with D hard to call. Germline assignment: CDR1 SGHVS and CDR2 FNYEAQ. The CDR3 length is 14 residues. Deletions cut 0 bases from V and 6 bases from J, with 9 bases between. CDR3 residues: CASSLARGSQPQHF. CDR3 bases: TGTGCCAGCAGCTTAGCGCGGGGTAGTCAGCCCCAGCATTTT.

This clone turned up a few times. This rearrangement joins TRBV19 to TRBJ1-5; D ambiguous. The V gene lost 2 bases and the J gene lost 4 bases, with 9 bases spanning the gap. Germline assignment: CDR1 LNHDA and CDR2 SQIVND (reference sequence). CDR3 size: 14 residues. The CDR3 loop reads CASSISTGNQPQHF. As DNA, the CDR3 is TGTGCCAGTAGTATATCAACGGGGAATCAGCCCCAGCATTTT.

V is TRBV2 and J is TRBJ2-1; the D gene is possibly TRBD1 (7 bases). Trimming took off 2 bases at V and 4 bases at J, with 12 bases between the two ends. The CDR3 totals 15 residues. Germline loops: CDR1 SNHLY, CDR2 FYNNEI. CDR3 sequence reads: CASSETRGEYNEQFF. The CDR3 nucleotides read TGTGCCAGCAGTGAAACCAGGGGGGAGTACAATGAGCAGTTCTTC.

This chain links TRBV7-9 with TRBJ2-3; D may be TRBD1 (5 bases). The CDR3 has 15 residues. V lost 1 base and J lost 1, with 9 bases in between. Germline lookup yields CDR1 SEHNR and CDR2 FQNEAQ (reference sequence). CDR3 nucleotides: TGTGCCAGCAGCTTAGGCGGACACCGCACAGATACGCAGTATTTT. It is translated as CASSLGGHRTDTQYF.